This T cell receptor beta chain was profiled in a study of a mutant IDH1 vaccine in newly diagnosed glioma. V was shortened by 3 bases and J by 7 bases, with 7 bases between the two germline ends. The germline gives CDR1 SNHLY, CDR2 FYNNEI. This CDR3 contains 12 residues. Using immunoSEQ multiplex PCR, the repertoire was profiled, and TCRdb retains in-frame clones only, with some absent. This sample has 50,000 to 75,000 clones, with approximately 92% found just once. Time point given: baseline, week 1 (first vaccination visit). Treatment defined: pre-vaccination baseline after standard-of-care therapy.

The clonotype comes from a man aged 45-65 years with glioma. This sequence joins TRBV2 and TRBJ2-1, with D maybe TRBD2 (5 bases). Specimen: PBMCs, collected from a glioma patient treated with radiotherapy, temozolomide or both. The CDR3 bases are TGTGCCAGCAGTGACGAGCGGAATGAGCAGTTCTTC. Translation: CASSDERNEQFF.